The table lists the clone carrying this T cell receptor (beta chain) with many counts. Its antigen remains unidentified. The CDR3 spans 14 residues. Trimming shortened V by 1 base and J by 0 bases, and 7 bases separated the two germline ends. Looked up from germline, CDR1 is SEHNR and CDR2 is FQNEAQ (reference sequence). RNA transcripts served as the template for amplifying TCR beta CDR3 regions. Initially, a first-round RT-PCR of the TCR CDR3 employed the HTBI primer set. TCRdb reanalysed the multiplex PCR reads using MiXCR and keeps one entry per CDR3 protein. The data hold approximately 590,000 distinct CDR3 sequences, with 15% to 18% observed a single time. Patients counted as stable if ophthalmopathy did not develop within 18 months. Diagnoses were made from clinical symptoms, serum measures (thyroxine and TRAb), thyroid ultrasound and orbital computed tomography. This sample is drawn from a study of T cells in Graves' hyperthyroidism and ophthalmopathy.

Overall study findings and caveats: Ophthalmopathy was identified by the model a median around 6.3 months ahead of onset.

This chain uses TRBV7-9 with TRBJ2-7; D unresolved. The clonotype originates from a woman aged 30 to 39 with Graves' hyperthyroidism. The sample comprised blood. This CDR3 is CASSLDYPSYEQYF. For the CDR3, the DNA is TGTGCCAGCAGCTTAGATTACCCCTCCTACGAGCAGTACTTC.